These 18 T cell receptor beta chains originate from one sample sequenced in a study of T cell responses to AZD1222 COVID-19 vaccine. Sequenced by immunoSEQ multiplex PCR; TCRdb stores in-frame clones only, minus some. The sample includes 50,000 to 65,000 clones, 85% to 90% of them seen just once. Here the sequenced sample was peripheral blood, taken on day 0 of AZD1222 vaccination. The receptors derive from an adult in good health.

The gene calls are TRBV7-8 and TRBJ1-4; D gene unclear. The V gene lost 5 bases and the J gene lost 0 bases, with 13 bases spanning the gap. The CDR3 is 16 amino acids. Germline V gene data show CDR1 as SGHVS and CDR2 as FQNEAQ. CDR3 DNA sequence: TGTGCCAGCAGCAGCGCGGGGATTGCAACTAATGAAAAACTGTTTTTT. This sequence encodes CASSSAGIATNEKLFF.

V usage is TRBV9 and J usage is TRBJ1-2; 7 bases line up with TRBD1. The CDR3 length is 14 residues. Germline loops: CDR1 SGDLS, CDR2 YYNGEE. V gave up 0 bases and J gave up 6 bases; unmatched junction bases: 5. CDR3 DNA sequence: TGTGCCAGCAGCGTAGGTCGGACAGGAGATGGCTACACCTTC. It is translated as CASSVGRTGDGYTF.

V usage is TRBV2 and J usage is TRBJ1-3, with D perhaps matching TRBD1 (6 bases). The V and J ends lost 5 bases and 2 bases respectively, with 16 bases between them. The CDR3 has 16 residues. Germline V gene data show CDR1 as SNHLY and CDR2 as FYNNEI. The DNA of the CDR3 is TGTGCCAGCAGTCAGTATAAGGGGGAAACTGGAAACACCATATATTTT. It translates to CASSQYKGETGNTIYF.

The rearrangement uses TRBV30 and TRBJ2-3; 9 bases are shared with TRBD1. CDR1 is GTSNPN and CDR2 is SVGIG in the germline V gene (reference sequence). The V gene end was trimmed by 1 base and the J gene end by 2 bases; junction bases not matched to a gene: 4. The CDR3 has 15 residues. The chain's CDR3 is CAWSAGTGPTDTQYF. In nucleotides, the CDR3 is TGTGCCTGGAGTGCCGGGACAGGGCCCACAGATACGCAGTATTTT.

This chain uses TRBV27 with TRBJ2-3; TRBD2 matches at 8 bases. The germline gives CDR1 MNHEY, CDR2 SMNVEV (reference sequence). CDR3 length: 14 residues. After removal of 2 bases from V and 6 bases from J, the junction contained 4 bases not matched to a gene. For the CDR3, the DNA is TGTGCCAGCAGTTTAGCGGGGGGCCGGGATACGCAGTATTTT. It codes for CASSLAGGRDTQYF.

For the CDR3, the DNA is TGCGCCAGCAGCCGCGACGGACAGGACAATTCACCCCTCCACTTT. Amino acids: CASSRDGQDNSPLHF. The rearrangement uses TRBV5-1 and TRBJ1-6; TRBD1 matches at 7 bases. The V gene end was trimmed by 4 bases and the J gene end by 7 bases; junction bases not matched to a gene: 8. The CDR3 runs to 15 residues. CDR1 is SGHRS, CDR2 YFSETQ, per germline.

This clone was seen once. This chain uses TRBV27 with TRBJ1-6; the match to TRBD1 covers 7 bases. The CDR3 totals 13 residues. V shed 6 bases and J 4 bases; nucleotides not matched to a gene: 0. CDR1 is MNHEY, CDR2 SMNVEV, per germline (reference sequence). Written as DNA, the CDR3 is TGTGCCAGCAGGGGACAGTATAATTCACCCCTCCACTTT. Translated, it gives CASRGQYNSPLHF.

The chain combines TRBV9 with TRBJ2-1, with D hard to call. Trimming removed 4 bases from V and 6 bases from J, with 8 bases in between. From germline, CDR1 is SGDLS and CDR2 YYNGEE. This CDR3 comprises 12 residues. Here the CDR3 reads CASSPPSNEQFF. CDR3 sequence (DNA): TGTGCCAGCAGCCCCCCCTCCAATGAGCAGTTCTTC.

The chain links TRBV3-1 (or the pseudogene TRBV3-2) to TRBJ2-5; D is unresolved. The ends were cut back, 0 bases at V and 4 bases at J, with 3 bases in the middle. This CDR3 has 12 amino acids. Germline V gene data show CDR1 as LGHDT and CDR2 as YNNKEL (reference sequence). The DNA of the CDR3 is TGTGCCAGCAGCCAAGAGAGAGAGACCCAGTACTTC. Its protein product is CASSQERETQYF.

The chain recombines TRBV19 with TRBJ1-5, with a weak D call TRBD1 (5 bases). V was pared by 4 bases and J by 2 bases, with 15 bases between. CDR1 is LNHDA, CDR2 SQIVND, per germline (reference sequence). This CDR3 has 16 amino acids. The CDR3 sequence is CASSTRGLAGNQPQHF. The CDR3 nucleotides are TGTGCCAGTAGTACTAGGGGTTTAGCGGGCAATCAGCCCCAGCATTTT.

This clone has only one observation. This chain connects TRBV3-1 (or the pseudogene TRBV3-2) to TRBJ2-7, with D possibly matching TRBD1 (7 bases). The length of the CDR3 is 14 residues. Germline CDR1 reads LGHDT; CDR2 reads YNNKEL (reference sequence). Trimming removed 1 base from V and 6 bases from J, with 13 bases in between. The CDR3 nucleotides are TGTGCCAGCAGCCAAGTTGGAGGGGGCTCCGAGCAGTACTTC. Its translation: CASSQVGGGSEQYF.

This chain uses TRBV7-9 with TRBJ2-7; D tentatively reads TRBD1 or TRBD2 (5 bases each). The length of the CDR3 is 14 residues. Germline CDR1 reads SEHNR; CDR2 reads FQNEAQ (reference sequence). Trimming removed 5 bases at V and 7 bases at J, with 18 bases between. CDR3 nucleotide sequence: TGTGCCAGCAGCCCACCGGGACGGGGATCGGAGCAGTACTTC. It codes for CASSPPGRGSEQYF.

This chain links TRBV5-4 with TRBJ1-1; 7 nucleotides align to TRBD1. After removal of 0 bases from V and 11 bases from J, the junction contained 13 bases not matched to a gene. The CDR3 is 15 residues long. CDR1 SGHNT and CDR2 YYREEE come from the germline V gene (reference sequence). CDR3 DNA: TGTGCCAGCAGCTTGGACTGGGACAGAGCCCGGACGGCTTTCTTT. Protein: CASSLDWDRARTAFF. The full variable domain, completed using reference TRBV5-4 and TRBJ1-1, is ETGVTQSPTHLIKTRGQQVTLRCSSQSGHNTVSWYQQALGQGPQFIFQYYREEENGRGNFPPRFSGLQFPNYSSELNVNALELDDSALYLCASSLDWDRARTAFFGQGTRLTVV.

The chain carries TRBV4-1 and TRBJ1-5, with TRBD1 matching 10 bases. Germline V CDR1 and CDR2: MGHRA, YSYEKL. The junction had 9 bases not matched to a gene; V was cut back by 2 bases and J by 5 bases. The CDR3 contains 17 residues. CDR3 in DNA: TGCGCCAGCAGCCAAAGCCCTGGACAGGGGGGGGATCAGCCCCAGCATTTT. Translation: CASSQSPGQGGDQPQHF.

The CDR3 sequence is CASSSGQQNTEAFF. CDR3 coding DNA: TGTGCCAGCAGTTCGGGACAGCAGAACACTGAAGCTTTCTTT. This rearrangement joins TRBV28 to TRBJ1-1; 7 bases match TRBD1. Unmatched junction bases numbered 3, after V lost 4 bases and J lost 1 base. Germline CDR1 is MDHEN and CDR2 is SYDVKM. The CDR3 covers 14 residues.

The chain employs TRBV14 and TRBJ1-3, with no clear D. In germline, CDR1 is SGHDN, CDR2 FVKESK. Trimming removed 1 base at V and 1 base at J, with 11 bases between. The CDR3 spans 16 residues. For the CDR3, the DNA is TGTGCCAGCAGCCAAGCGCCGACACCTTCTGGAAACACCATATATTTT. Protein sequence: CASSQAPTPSGNTIYF.

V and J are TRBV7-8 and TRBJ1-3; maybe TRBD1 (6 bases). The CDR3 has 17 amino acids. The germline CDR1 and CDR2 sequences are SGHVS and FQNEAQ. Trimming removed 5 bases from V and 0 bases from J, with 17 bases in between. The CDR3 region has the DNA TGTGCCAGCAGCCAACTGGACAGTTTTCTCTCTGGAAACACCATATATTTT. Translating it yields CASSQLDSFLSGNTIYF.

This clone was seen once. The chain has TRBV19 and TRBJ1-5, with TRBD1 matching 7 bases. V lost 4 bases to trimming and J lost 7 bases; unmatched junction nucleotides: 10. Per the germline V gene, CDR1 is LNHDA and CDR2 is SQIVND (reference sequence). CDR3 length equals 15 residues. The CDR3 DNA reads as TGTGCCAGTAGTAGCCCCTCGACAGGGTACCAGCCCCAGCATTTT. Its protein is CASSSPSTGYQPQHF.